Each of the 20 T cell receptor beta chains below was sequenced from the same sample in a study of T cell responses to AZD1222 COVID-19 vaccine. Data came from immunoSEQ multiplex PCR; TCRdb stores just in-frame clones and leaves some out. Of 150,000 to 200,000 clones in the sample, around 90% were seen once. The sample in question was peripheral blood, obtained 28 days after the second AZD1222 dose. These receptors originate from an adult who received the AZD1222 COVID-19 vaccine.

The CDR3 reads CASGLVSYEQYF. The CDR3 coding sequence is TGTGCTAGTGGTTTGGTGTCCTACGAGCAGTACTTC. The rearrangement uses TRBV12-5 and TRBJ2-7; no reliable D call. The CDR3 contains 12 residues. CDR1 LGHNT and CDR2 FRNRAP come from the germline V gene. Trimming shortened V by 0 bases and J by 1 base, and 1 base separated the two germline ends.

The rearrangement uses TRBV27 and TRBJ1-2, with 9 bases lining up with TRBD1. The CDR3 loop spans 13 amino acids. The trim removed 3 bases at V and 7 bases at J, leaving 3 bases unmatched. Germline V gives CDR1 MNHEY, CDR2 SMNVEV (reference sequence). The CDR3 DNA is TGTGCCAGCAGTTTTGGGACAGGGAGTGGCTACACCTTC. This translates into CASSFGTGSGYTF.

The V call is TRBV5-4, the J call TRBJ2-5; possible D gene TRBD2, 6 bases. The CDR3 is made up of 15 amino acids. The germline gives CDR1 SGHNT, CDR2 YYREEE (reference sequence). V lost 0 bases to trimming and J lost 7 bases, with 16 bases between them. The CDR3 protein is CASSLDRDLPVTQYF. CDR3 coding DNA: TGTGCCAGCAGCTTGGACCGGGACTTGCCGGTGACCCAGTACTTC.

The chain uses TRBV19 and TRBJ1-1; tentative D call: TRBD1 (5 bases). The ends were cut back, 5 bases at V and 0 bases at J, with 10 bases in the middle. CDR1 and CDR2 from the germline V gene are LNHDA and SQIVND (reference sequence). The CDR3 runs 14 residues. CDR3 coding DNA: TGTGCCAGTAGTGCCCGACAGATGAACACTGAAGCTTTCTTT. Translation: CASSARQMNTEAFF.

This clone was observed once. The gene calls are TRBV30 and TRBJ1-4; D is ambiguous. The CDR3 runs to 15 residues. V was cut by 0 bases and J by 0 bases, with 8 bases left in between. CDR1 and CDR2 (germline): GTSNPN, SVGIG (reference sequence). CDR3 DNA: TGTGCCTGGAGTGTACTCGATGCAACTAATGAAAAACTGTTTTTT. Protein: CAWSVLDATNEKLFF.

The CDR3 sequence: CASSFRSSGNTIYF. The CDR3 DNA reads as TGTGCCAGCAGCTTCAGAAGCTCTGGAAACACCATATATTTT. This sequence joins TRBV7-2 and TRBJ1-3, with no clear D. The CDR3 is 14 amino acids. The germline gives CDR1 SGHTA, CDR2 FQGNSA. Trimming removed 3 bases at V and 0 bases at J, with 6 bases between.

The chain joins TRBV12-3 or TRBV12-4 to TRBJ2-2; unclear D gene. The CDR3 length is 11 residues. The germline V and J ends were trimmed by 3 bases and 6 bases, with 2 bases remaining between them. The DNA of the CDR3 is TGTGCCAGCAGTTTTTCCGGGGAGCTGTTTTTT. It is translated as CASSFSGELFF.

This clone appeared a single time. The chain has TRBV4-3 and TRBJ1-3, with a possible D match to TRBD1 (5 bases). Trimming took off 1 base at V and 5 bases at J, with 15 bases between the two ends. The CDR3 loop spans 16 amino acids. In germline, CDR1 is LGHNA, CDR2 YSLEER. CDR3 bases: TGCGCCAGCAGCCAAGGAATGCGAGGGGAGCGAAACACCATATATTTT. As protein: CASSQGMRGERNTIYF.

The gene calls are TRBV30 and TRBJ1-2; 9 bases are shared with TRBD1. CDR3 length equals 14 residues. The V gene's germline CDR1 is GTSNPN and CDR2 SVGIG (reference sequence). V shed 4 bases, J shed 4 bases, and the junction held 7 bases outside the gene matches. As DNA, the CDR3 is TGTGCCTGGAATCCCGGACAGGGGCCCTATGGCTACACCTTC. As protein: CAWNPGQGPYGYTF. Full variable domain (remainder filled in from reference TRBV30 and TRBJ1-2): SQTIHQWPATLVQPVGSPLSLECTVEGTSNPNLYWYRQAAGRGLQLLFYSVGIGQISSEVPQNLSASRPQDRQFILSSKKLLLSDSGFYLCAWNPGQGPYGYTFGSGTRLTVV.

This clone was counted once. This rearrangement joins TRBV7-3 to TRBJ1-1; D not certain. Trimming cost V 2 bases and J 7 bases, with 11 bases left between them. CDR1 and CDR2 (germline): SGHTA, FQGTGA. The CDR3 loop spans 13 amino acids. CDR3 residues: CASSLFADREAFF. The CDR3 DNA reads as TGTGCCAGCAGCTTATTCGCGGACCGTGAAGCTTTCTTT.

The rearrangement uses TRBV27 and TRBJ1-5; D possibly corresponds to TRBD1 (6 bases). V was shortened by 5 bases and J by 7 bases, with 9 bases between the two germline ends. This CDR3 is 12 amino acids long. Germline values: CDR1 MNHEY, CDR2 SMNVEV (reference sequence). The DNA for the CDR3 is TGTGCCAGCAGTACAGGGTGGCAGCCCCAGCATTTT. Its translation is CASSTGWQPQHF.

The J gene is TRBJ1-5, the V gene TRBV6-4, with 7 bases fitting TRBD1. With 2 bases clipped from V and 2 bases from J, the junction kept 0 bases outside the gene matches. The V gene's germline CDR1 is MRHNA and CDR2 SNTAGT. The CDR3 is 14 residues long. The CDR3 DNA reads TGTGCCAGCAGTGACACAGGGGGCAATCAGCCCCAGCATTTT. This codes for CASSDTGGNQPQHF.

This clone was seen once. J is TRBJ2-3 and V is TRBV6-5, with a weak D call TRBD2 (5 bases). Trimming took off 8 bases at V and 5 bases at J, with 17 bases between the two ends. The CDR3 totals 14 residues. Germline V gives CDR1 MNHEY, CDR2 SVGAGI. CDR3 loop: CASASGGRGDTQYF. CDR3 DNA: TGTGCCAGCGCCAGCGGAGGCCGCGGAGATACGCAGTATTTT.

The sample holds one count of this clone. This chain joins TRBV12-5 and TRBJ1-1; D ambiguous. The CDR3 runs 15 residues. V lost 0 bases and J lost 0, with 8 bases in between. CDR1 is LGHNT and CDR2 is FRNRAP in the germline V gene. The CDR3 DNA follows: TGTGCTAGTGGTTTGGTACCCCACCTGAACACTGAAGCTTTCTTT. Amino acid sequence: CASGLVPHLNTEAFF.

The gene calls are TRBV7-9 and TRBJ2-7; 7 bases fit TRBD2. Germline V gene data show CDR1 as SEHNR and CDR2 as FQNEAQ (reference sequence). CDR3 size: 14 residues. V dropped 5 bases and J dropped 5; count of bases not matched to a gene: 9. In DNA form, the CDR3 reads TGTGCCAGCAGCGTGGCGCGGGAGAACCACGAGCAGTACTTC. It codes for CASSVARENHEQYF.

The V and J genes are TRBV29-1 and TRBJ1-1, with a tentative D call TRBD1 (5 bases). CDR3 size: 12 residues. CDR1 is SQVTM and CDR2 is ANQGSEA in the germline V gene. V lost 4 bases and J lost 7, with 13 bases in between. CDR3 in amino acids: CSVVGVGGEAFF. CDR3 nucleotides: TGCAGCGTTGTAGGGGTGGGCGGTGAAGCTTTCTTT.

CDR3 DNA sequence: TGTGCCAGCAGTCCTGTCCGGCTCGGATATAGCAATCAGCCCCAGCATTTT. Amino acids: CASSPVRLGYSNQPQHF. The rearrangement links TRBV27 to TRBJ1-5, with D hard to call. The CDR3 covers 17 residues. The germline CDR1 and CDR2 sequences are MNHEY and SMNVEV (reference sequence). V dropped 5 bases and J dropped 0 bases, with 17 bases sitting between them.

The CDR3 DNA follows: TGTGCCAGCAGCGAGGGGGCACCCCTCCACTTT. Encoded protein: CASSEGAPLHF. The chain combines TRBV2 with TRBJ1-6; D is possibly TRBD1 (6 bases). Trimming shortened V by 6 bases and J by 11 bases, and 8 bases separated the two germline ends. Germline CDR1 reads SNHLY; CDR2 reads FYNNEI. This CDR3 is 11 amino acids long.

This chain links TRBV7-8 with TRBJ2-7, with D possibly called TRBD1 or TRBD2 (5 bases each). V lost 4 bases to trimming and J lost 4 bases, with 14 bases between them. CDR3 length equals 14 residues. Looked up from germline, CDR1 is SGHVS and CDR2 is FQNEAQ. CDR3 nucleotides: TGTGCCAGCAGCTCGGGACGTTTGAGGTACGAGCAGTACTTC. As protein: CASSSGRLRYEQYF.

This chain joins TRBV12-3 or TRBV12-4 and TRBJ2-3; D not certain. V was pared by 2 bases and J by 5 bases, with 5 bases between. This CDR3 is 12 amino acids long. The CDR3, as DNA: TGTGCCAGCAGTTTATTTGGAGATACGCAGTATTTT. This sequence encodes CASSLFGDTQYF.